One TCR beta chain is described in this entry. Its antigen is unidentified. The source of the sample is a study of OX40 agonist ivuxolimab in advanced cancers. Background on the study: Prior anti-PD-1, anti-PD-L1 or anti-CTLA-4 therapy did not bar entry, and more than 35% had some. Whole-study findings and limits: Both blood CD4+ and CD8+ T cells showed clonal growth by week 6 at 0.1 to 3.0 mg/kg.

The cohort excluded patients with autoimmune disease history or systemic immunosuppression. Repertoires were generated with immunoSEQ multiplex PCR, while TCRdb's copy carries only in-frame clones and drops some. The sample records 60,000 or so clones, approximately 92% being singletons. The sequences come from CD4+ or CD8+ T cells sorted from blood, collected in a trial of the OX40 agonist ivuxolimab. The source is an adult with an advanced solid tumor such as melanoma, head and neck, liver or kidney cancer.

CDR3 nucleotides: TGTGCCAGCTCCCCTTCTGGGGTATACACCGGGGAGCTGTTTTTT. The encoded protein is CASSPSGVYTGELFF. This sequence joins TRBV6-1 and TRBJ2-2, with D uncertain. The CDR3 loop spans 15 amino acids. From germline, CDR1 is MNHNS and CDR2 SASEGT. The V and J ends lost 8 bases and 3 bases respectively, with 16 bases between them.